Listed here is a single T cell receptor (beta chain). An equimolar mix of two oligonucleotides served as the beta constant-region primer for TRBC1 and TRBC2. Ligated cDNA was amplified by four rounds of PCR with nested alpha and beta constant-region primers and SP2. The cDNA 3' end received a ligated single-stranded oligonucleotide carrying the SP2 primer and a 12-nucleotide UMI. TCRdb redid the calling of the UMI-ligation and nested PCR reads with MiXCR, one entry per CDR3 protein. Altogether 120,000 or so distinct CDR3 sequences are present, about 36% being singletons, with the ten largest covering approximately 0.88%. The sample is drawn from a study of naive and memory T cell subsets. Alpha and beta libraries were amplified separately from the second PCR onward. CD4 T cells were positively selected, then CD8 T cells from the CD4-negative fraction. Cells stained for CD3, CD4, CD8, CD45RA, CD27 and viability were sorted into four CD45RA/CD27 subsets.

This clonotype originated in a human donor in good health. Sequenced: central memory CD4+ T cells from blood.

CDR3 sequence: CASSLNGGRASYEQYF. Written as DNA, the CDR3 is TGCGCCAGCAGCTTGAATGGCGGGAGGGCGTCCTACGAGCAGTACTTC. The chain joins TRBV5-1 to TRBJ2-7; 9 positions match TRBD2. V shed 1 base and J 1 base; nucleotides not matched to a gene: 6. The CDR3 has 16 amino acids. CDR1 SGHRS and CDR2 YFSETQ come from the germline V gene.